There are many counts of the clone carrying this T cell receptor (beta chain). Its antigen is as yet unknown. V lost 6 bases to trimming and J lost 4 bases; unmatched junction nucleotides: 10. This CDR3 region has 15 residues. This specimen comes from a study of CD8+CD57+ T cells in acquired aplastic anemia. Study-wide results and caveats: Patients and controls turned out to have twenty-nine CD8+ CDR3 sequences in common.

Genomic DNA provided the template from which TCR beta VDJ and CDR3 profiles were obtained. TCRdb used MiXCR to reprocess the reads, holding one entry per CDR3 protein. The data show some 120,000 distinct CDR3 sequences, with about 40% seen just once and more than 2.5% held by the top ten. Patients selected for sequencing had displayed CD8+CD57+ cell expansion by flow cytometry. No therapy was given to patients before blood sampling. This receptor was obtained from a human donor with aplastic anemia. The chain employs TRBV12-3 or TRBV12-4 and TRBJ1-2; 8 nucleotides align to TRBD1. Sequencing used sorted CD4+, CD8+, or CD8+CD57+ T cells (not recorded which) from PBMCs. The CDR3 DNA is TGTGCCAGCAGCCCCAGGGGGCTCGAATCCTATGGCTACACCTTC. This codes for CASSPRGLESYGYTF.